These 30 T cell receptor beta chains originate from one sample sequenced in a study of blood T cell repertoires in COVID-19. TCRdb keeps only in-frame clones here, not all; method: immunoSEQ multiplex PCR. The table lists approximately 380,000 clones, 88% of them singletons. The material sequenced was PBMCs or T cells enriched from blood (not recorded which). Every receptor here comes from a young woman who had recovered from COVID-19.

In this sample, this clone turned up many times. This chain connects TRBV5-8 to TRBJ2-7; 8 positions agree with TRBD2. The trim removed 3 bases at V and 0 bases at J, leaving 2 bases unmatched. CDR1 SGHTS and CDR2 YDEGEE come from the germline V gene. This CDR3 has 14 residues. CDR3 residues: CASSSGLDSYEQYF. DNA of the CDR3: TGTGCCAGCAGCTCGGGACTAGACTCCTACGAGCAGTACTTC. Complete variable domain (other parts from reference TRBV5-8 and TRBJ2-7): EAGVTQSPTHLIKTRGQQATLRCSPISGHTSVYWYQQALGLGLQFLLWYDEGEERNRGNFPPRFSGRQFPNYSSELNVNALELEDSALYLCASSSGLDSYEQYFGPGTRLTVT.

The chain couples TRBV18 to TRBJ1-1, with D unclear. Germline CDR1 and CDR2: KGHSH and LQKENI. Trimming took off 1 base at V and 4 bases at J, with 7 bases between the two ends. This CDR3 region has 13 residues. CDR3 protein: CASSPQEGTEAFF. The CDR3 bases are TGTGCCAGCTCACCACAGGAGGGCACTGAAGCTTTCTTT.

CDR3 residues: CASKRTVVFF. CDR3 coding DNA: TGTGCCAGTAAAAGGACAGTGGTGTTTTTT. The chain has TRBV28 and TRBJ1-4, with D possibly matching TRBD1 (6 bases). CDR3 size: 10 residues. Germline V gene data show CDR1 as MDHEN and CDR2 as SYDVKM. Trimming stripped 9 bases from V and 15 bases from J, with 14 bases between.

This clone was seen more than once but under ten times. The gene calls are TRBV19 and TRBJ2-3; D unresolved. CDR3 length: 13 amino acids. Per germline, CDR1 LNHDA and CDR2 SQIVND (reference sequence). V lost 4 bases and J lost 4, with 9 bases in between. CDR3 region: CASSTSLPDTQYF. The CDR3 bases are TGTGCCAGTAGTACCTCACTACCAGATACGCAGTATTTT. The full variable domain, in which reference TRBV19 and TRBJ2-3 provide the parts outside the CDR3, is DGGITQSPKYLFRKEGQNVTLSCEQNLNHDAMYWYRQDPGQGLRLIYYSQIVNDFQKGDIAEGYSVSREKKESFPLTVTSAQKNPTAFYLCASSTSLPDTQYFGPGTRLTVL.

The chain employs TRBV23-1 and TRBJ1-5; 8 nucleotides align to TRBD1. TRBV23-1 is sorted into the ORF group, with uncertain function. V shed 4 bases, J shed 5 bases, and the junction held 10 bases outside the gene matches. This CDR3 comprises 16 residues. This CDR3 is CASSRPMGQADQPQHF. CDR3 sequence (DNA): TGCGCCAGCAGTCGACCCATGGGACAGGCGGATCAGCCCCAGCATTTT.

This clone was recorded once. The chain combines TRBV19 with TRBJ2-1; no clear D gene. Trimming stripped 1 base from V and 6 bases from J, with 7 bases between. Germline lookup yields CDR1 LNHDA and CDR2 SQIVND (reference sequence). This CDR3 region has 13 residues. The CDR3, as DNA: TGTGCCAGTAGTATAGTCATTAGCAATGAGCAGTTCTTC. It encodes CASSIVISNEQFF.

The chain couples TRBV5-4 to TRBJ1-4, with 9 bases that match TRBD1. Trimming cost V 2 bases and J 8 bases; bases outside gene matches: 10. Germline V gives CDR1 SGHNT, CDR2 YYREEE (reference sequence). The CDR3 has 16 residues. The chain's CDR3 is CASSFKVQGAGEKLFF. CDR3 DNA: TGTGCCAGCAGCTTTAAGGTACAGGGGGCTGGAGAAAAACTGTTTTTT.

The genes are TRBV9 and TRBJ2-3; 10 bases agree with TRBD1. Germline lookup yields CDR1 SGDLS and CDR2 YYNGEE. V dropped 1 base and J dropped 6; count of bases not matched to a gene: 8. This CDR3 spans 16 amino acids. The CDR3 sequence is CASSVFLGTGADTQYF. Written as DNA, the CDR3 is TGTGCCAGCAGCGTATTTTTGGGGACAGGGGCTGATACGCAGTATTTT.

This clone is a singleton in its sample. The chain uses TRBV30 and TRBJ2-1, with TRBD2 as a possible D gene (5 bases). With 0 bases removed from V and 2 bases from J, the gap between germline ends came to 14 bases. This CDR3 spans 16 amino acids. In germline, CDR1 is GTSNPN, CDR2 SVGIG (reference sequence). As DNA, the CDR3 is TGTGCCTGGAGTGTATGGGGTAGCGAGACCTACAATGAGCAGTTCTTC. Its translation is CAWSVWGSETYNEQFF.

This sequence joins TRBV5-6 and TRBJ2-5, with 7 positions matching TRBD1. CDR1 is SGHDT and CDR2 is YYEEEE in the germline V gene. V dropped 4 bases and J dropped 0; count of bases not matched to a gene: 3. CDR3 size: 14 residues. As DNA, the CDR3 is TGTGCCAGCAGCCGGACAGGCCACCAAGAGACCCAGTACTTC. Translated: CASSRTGHQETQYF.

The chain couples TRBV6-1 to TRBJ2-7; D is unresolved. There are 16 residues in the CDR3. Between the trimmed V and J ends, which lost 0 bases and 0 bases, there was a span of 12 bases. Germline CDR1 is MNHNS and CDR2 is SASEGT. The CDR3 nucleotides are TGTGCCAGCAGTGAAGCCCCCCGAAGGAGCTCCTACGAGCAGTACTTC. Its protein is CASSEAPRRSSYEQYF.

The chain employs TRBV12-5 and TRBJ2-1; no clear D gene. CDR3 length: 14 residues. Trimming removed 5 bases from V and 2 bases from J, with 10 bases in between. The germline CDR1 and CDR2 sequences are LGHNT and FRNRAP. The CDR3 loop reads CASGPVPTYNEQFF. CDR3 bases: TGTGCTAGTGGTCCAGTCCCCACCTACAATGAGCAGTTCTTC.

The rearrangement joins TRBV27 to TRBJ2-3; D is possibly TRBD2 (7 bases). V was cut by 5 bases and J by 3 bases, with 21 bases left in between. Looked up from germline, CDR1 is MNHEY and CDR2 is SMNVEV (reference sequence). The CDR3 spans 17 residues. The CDR3 region is CASSSPSAGGATDTQYF. The CDR3 DNA sequence: TGTGCCAGCAGTAGCCCCTCCGCTGGGGGGGCAACAGATACGCAGTATTTT.

This clone was seen once. The rearrangement links TRBV24-1 to TRBJ1-5; D ambiguous. V was cut by 3 bases and J by 3 bases, with 14 bases left in between. Germline V gene lookup returns CDR1 KGHDR and CDR2 SFDVKD. The CDR3 length is 16 residues. CDR3 residues: CATSDPSLGDNQPQHF. The CDR3 region has the DNA TGTGCCACCAGTGATCCCTCACTCGGGGACAATCAGCCCCAGCATTTT.

The genes are TRBV10-3 and TRBJ1-4, with a tentative D call TRBD1 (5 bases). Germline V gene sequence: CDR1 ENHRY, CDR2 SYGVKD. This CDR3 comprises 16 residues. V lost 0 bases and J 0 bases, leaving 8 bases between the germline ends. The CDR3: CAISESGAATNEKLFF. The CDR3 DNA reads TGTGCCATCAGTGAGTCAGGGGCCGCAACTAATGAAAAACTGTTTTTT.

The chain links TRBV19 to TRBJ1-1, with 7 nucleotides matching TRBD1. The V segment lost 1 base and the J segment 0 bases; nucleotides outside the gene matches: 5. Germline V gene sequence: CDR1 LNHDA, CDR2 SQIVND (reference sequence). The CDR3 covers 16 residues. CDR3 sequence (DNA): TGTGCCAGTAGTATAGGAGGGACAGAGCTGAACACTGAAGCTTTCTTT. Translating it yields CASSIGGTELNTEAFF.

The chain couples TRBV28 to TRBJ1-1, with a tentative D call TRBD1 (6 bases). From germline, CDR1 is MDHEN and CDR2 SYDVKM. Trimming pared 3 bases from V and 4 bases from J, leaving 18 bases between. The CDR3 runs 16 residues. Here the CDR3 reads CASSFAYREGGTEAFF. The DNA for the CDR3 is TGTGCCAGCAGTTTTGCCTACAGGGAAGGAGGCACTGAAGCTTTCTTT.

The chain is built from TRBV6-5 and TRBJ2-5; D is possibly TRBD1 (6 bases). The CDR3 totals 14 residues. Trimming removed 6 bases from V and 4 bases from J, with 15 bases in between. CDR1 and CDR2 (germline): MNHEY, SVGAGI. CDR3 sequence (DNA): TGTGCCAGCAGGAGGTTGGGGGCGGGAGAGACCCAGTACTTC. Translation: CASRRLGAGETQYF.

Comments on this clone: This sample includes further DNA sequences coding for the same CDR3. The rearrangement uses TRBV2 and TRBJ2-1, with TRBD2 identical over 12 bases. Germline V gives CDR1 SNHLY, CDR2 FYNNEI. The CDR3 length is 16 residues. V lost 3 bases and J lost 3; bases outside the gene matches: 3. The CDR3 nucleotides read TGTGCCAGCAGTGAGCTAGCGGGGGGGTTCTACAATGAGCAGTTCTTC. This gives the protein CASSELAGGFYNEQFF.

The V and J genes are TRBV6-5 and TRBJ1-6; D is uncertain. CDR3 size: 16 residues. Germline assignment: CDR1 MNHEY and CDR2 SVGAGI. The germline V and J ends were trimmed by 4 bases and 5 bases, with 15 bases remaining between them. The CDR3 nucleotides read TGTGCCAGCAGTTCCCCAGGAAAAATTGATAATTCACCCCTCCACTTT. Translating it yields CASSSPGKIDNSPLHF.

The chain recombines TRBV28 with TRBJ1-4; D possibly corresponds to TRBD1 (5 bases). The CDR3 is 15 residues long. The V gene's germline CDR1 is MDHEN and CDR2 SYDVKM. V dropped 1 base and J dropped 7 bases, with 13 bases sitting between them. The CDR3 reads CASSLFGREGEKLFF. DNA of the CDR3: TGTGCCAGCAGTTTATTCGGCAGGGAGGGTGAAAAACTGTTTTTT.

About this clone: The same CDR3 also results from other DNA sequences found in this sample. The gene calls are TRBV6-5 and TRBJ1-3, with 10 bases matching TRBD1. The J segment lost 2 bases and the V segment lost 2 bases, leaving 0 bases of the junction unmatched. The CDR3 sequence is 15 residues long. Germline loops: CDR1 MNHEY, CDR2 SVGAGI. CDR3 in amino acids: CASSYGQGAGNTIYF. The DNA of the CDR3 is TGTGCCAGCAGTTACGGACAGGGGGCTGGAAACACCATATATTTT.

V and J are TRBV27 and TRBJ2-7; TRBD1 aligns across 10 bases. Germline V gene data show CDR1 as MNHEY and CDR2 as SMNVEV (reference sequence). The CDR3 length is 15 residues. V gave up 2 bases and J gave up 5 bases; unmatched junction bases: 6. The CDR3 spells CASSLTGTGAHEQYF. The CDR3 DNA reads TGTGCCAGCAGTTTAACCGGGACAGGGGCCCACGAGCAGTACTTC.

The count of this clone is one. This chain joins TRBV27 and TRBJ2-3, with D unresolved. With 5 bases removed from V and 1 base from J, the gap between germline ends came to 10 bases. Per germline, CDR1 MNHEY and CDR2 SMNVEV (reference sequence). CDR3 length equals 14 residues. CDR3 protein: CASSIGWGTDTQYF. The CDR3 DNA is TGTGCCAGCAGTATCGGGTGGGGCACAGATACGCAGTATTTT.

This chain joins TRBV11-1 and TRBJ2-3, with D unresolved. The V gene's germline CDR1 is SGHAT and CDR2 FQDESV (reference sequence). The CDR3 runs 12 residues. Trimming took off 2 bases at V and 6 bases at J, with 6 bases between the two ends. The CDR3 region is CASSLSADTQYF. In DNA, the CDR3 is TGTGCCAGCAGCTTAAGCGCTGATACGCAGTATTTT.

The chain has TRBV18 and TRBJ2-2; weak D call: TRBD1 (6 bases). The CDR3 spans 22 residues. V lost 1 base, J lost 1 base, and 28 bases lay in between. Germline CDR1 and CDR2: KGHSH and LQKENI. The CDR3, as DNA: TGTGCCAGCTCACCACGATCCAACAGGGTGAGATTTCCCTACAAGAACACCGGGGAGCTGTTTTTT. It is translated as CASSPRSNRVRFPYKNTGELFF.

The V and J genes are TRBV10-2 and TRBJ2-2, with D unclear. The CDR3 consists of 18 residues. CDR1 is WSHSY, CDR2 SAAADI, per germline. V shed 0 bases and J shed 3 bases, with 17 bases lying between them. This CDR3 is CASSESVVEQPYTGELFF. DNA for the CDR3: TGCGCCAGCAGTGAGTCGGTCGTTGAACAACCCTACACCGGGGAGCTGTTTTTT.

The gene calls are TRBV2 and TRBJ2-1, with 7 positions matching TRBD2. The CDR3 consists of 13 residues. Losses at the gene ends were 0 bases for V and 11 bases for J; bases not matched to a gene: 4. Per the germline V gene, CDR1 is SNHLY and CDR2 is FYNNEI. The CDR3 nucleotides read TGTGCCAGCAGTGAAGCGGGGGGGAGGAAGCAGTTCTTC. As protein: CASSEAGGRKQFF.

V usage is TRBV6-5 and J usage is TRBJ1-1, with D perhaps matching TRBD1 (5 bases). This CDR3 is built from 14 residues. V lost 4 bases and J lost 0, with 9 bases in between. In germline, CDR1 is MNHEY, CDR2 SVGAGI. CDR3 DNA sequence: TGTGCCAGCAGTTTACAGGATATGAACACTGAAGCTTTCTTT. As protein: CASSLQDMNTEAFF.

V and J are TRBV6-5 and TRBJ1-4; no clear D gene. V was cut by 2 bases and J by 8 bases, with 12 bases left in between. This CDR3 spans 14 amino acids. Germline loops: CDR1 MNHEY, CDR2 SVGAGI. CDR3 sequence (DNA): TGTGCCAGCAGTTACAAAGCACACGGGGAAAAACTGTTTTTT. It encodes CASSYKAHGEKLFF.